This T cell receptor beta chain appears in the sequencing data of a study of response to subunit inactivated influenza vaccine. This clonotype has only a few counts. TCRdb analysed the RT-PCR reads with MiXCR anew, one entry per CDR3 protein. The table lists roughly 500,000 distinct CDR3 sequences, around 25% of them singletons, with 1.9% in the top ten. Sequencing used CD4+ T cells sorted from PBMCs, obtained roughly 5 days after vaccination. The source of this sequence is a man aged 45-65 years who received an inactivated influenza vaccine.

The CDR3 loop is CASSRTSGRAVTQYF. The CDR3 nucleotides are TGTGCCAGCAGCCGGACTAGCGGGAGGGCGGTTACGCAGTATTTT. The V and J genes are TRBV7-9 and TRBJ2-3; TRBD2 matches at 15 bases. The CDR3 covers 15 residues. Germline V gene sequence: CDR1 SEHNR, CDR2 FQNEAQ (reference sequence). Trimming at V came to 5 bases and at J to 8 bases, leaving 5 bases not matched to a gene.